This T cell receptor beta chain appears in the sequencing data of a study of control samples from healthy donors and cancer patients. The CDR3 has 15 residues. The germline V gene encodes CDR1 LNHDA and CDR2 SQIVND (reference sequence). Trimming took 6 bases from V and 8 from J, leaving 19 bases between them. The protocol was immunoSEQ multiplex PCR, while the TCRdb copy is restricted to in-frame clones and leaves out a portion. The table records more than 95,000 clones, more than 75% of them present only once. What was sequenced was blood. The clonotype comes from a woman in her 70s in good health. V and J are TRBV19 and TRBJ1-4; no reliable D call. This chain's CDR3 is CASSFAQDGGEKLFF. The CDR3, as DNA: TGTGCCAGTAGCTTCGCTCAGGACGGTGGGGAAAAACTGTTTTTT. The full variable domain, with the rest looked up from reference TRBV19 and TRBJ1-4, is DGGITQSPKYLFRKEGQNVTLSCEQNLNHDAMYWYRQDPGQGLRLIYYSQIVNDFQKGDIAEGYSVSREKKESFPLTVTSAQKNPTAFYLCASSFAQDGGEKLFFGSGTQLSVL.